These 20 T cell receptor beta chains were sequenced from one sample in a study of cytomegalovirus exposure and HLA in healthy donors. The study ran its PCR with 60 Vbeta and 13 Jbeta primers. Libraries were prepared by immunoSEQ multiplex PCR; TCRdb keeps only in-frame clonotypes and omits some of them. The data hold some 200,000 clones, with approximately 85% observed a single time. The sample consisted of PBMCs. These receptors originate from a middle-aged woman in good health and CMV-seronegative.

This chain uses TRBV5-5 with TRBJ1-5; tentative D call: TRBD1 (6 bases). CDR3 length equals 14 residues. Germline V gives CDR1 SGHKS, CDR2 YYEKEE (reference sequence). Trimming removed 1 base from V and 5 bases from J, with 10 bases in between. The CDR3 DNA reads TGTGCCAGCAGCTTGTACCAGGGGCATCAGCCCCAGCATTTT. Its protein is CASSLYQGHQPQHF.

The J gene is TRBJ2-2, the V gene TRBV30, with 7 bases that match TRBD2. Losses at the gene ends were 3 bases for V and 5 bases for J; bases not matched to a gene: 9. Germline V CDR1 and CDR2: GTSNPN, SVGIG (reference sequence). This CDR3 is built from 15 residues. The CDR3 DNA reads as TGTGCCTGGAGGATGGCTAGCGGCAGGACCGGGGAGCTGTTTTTT. Encoded protein: CAWRMASGRTGELFF.

In this sample, this clone turned up a few times. This chain links TRBV6-1 with TRBJ1-3, with unresolved D. V was trimmed by 0 bases and J by 0 bases, leaving 9 bases between them. Germline lookup yields CDR1 MNHNS and CDR2 SASEGT. The CDR3 is made up of 16 amino acids. The DNA of the CDR3 is TGTGCCAGCAGTGAAGCGCCTACTAGCTCTGGAAACACCATATATTTT. Protein: CASSEAPTSSGNTIYF.

The chain links TRBV19 to TRBJ1-1, with D unresolved. V was shortened by 10 bases and J by 1 base, with 10 bases between the two germline ends. This CDR3 contains 12 residues. The germline V gene encodes CDR1 LNHDA and CDR2 SQIVND (reference sequence). CDR3 region: CATSTGNTEAFF. The CDR3 DNA sequence: TGTGCCACATCCACCGGGAACACTGAAGCTTTCTTT. Variable domain in full (rest from reference TRBV19 and TRBJ1-1): DGGITQSPKYLFRKEGQNVTLSCEQNLNHDAMYWYRQDPGQGLRLIYYSQIVNDFQKGDIAEGYSVSREKKESFPLTVTSAQKNPTAFYLCATSTGNTEAFFGQGTRLTVV.

The genes are TRBV27 and TRBJ2-5, with TRBD2 matching over 8 bases. The J call could be wrong; TRBJ2-7 is a better fit for the DNA end. Germline V gene data show CDR1 as MNHEY and CDR2 as SMNVEV (reference sequence). The CDR3 spans 16 residues. The CDR3 loop is CASSPLAGPSSYEQYF. The CDR3 nucleotides read TGTGCCAGCAGTCCTCTAGCGGGCCCCTCCTCCTACGAGCAGTACTTC.

The rearrangement uses TRBV5-1 and TRBJ2-7; 9 bases match TRBD2. The CDR3 is made up of 13 amino acids. CDR1 is SGHRS, CDR2 YFSETQ, per germline. Trimming took 4 bases from V and 4 from J; bases not matched to a gene: 3. In DNA form, the CDR3 reads TGCGCCAGCAGCCTAGCGGGGCAATACGAGCAGTACTTC. This gives the protein CASSLAGQYEQYF.

This rearrangement joins TRBV9 to TRBJ1-4; D unclear. Germline V CDR1 and CDR2: SGDLS, YYNGEE. Trimming pared 0 bases from V and 4 bases from J, leaving 7 bases between. The CDR3 totals 14 residues. CDR3 DNA sequence: TGTGCCAGCAGCGTAGCTGTCGGTAATGAAAAACTGTTTTTT. This codes for CASSVAVGNEKLFF.

The chain couples TRBV14 to TRBJ2-7; 9 nucleotides agree with TRBD1. This CDR3 has 15 amino acids. The ends lost 5 bases at V and 0 bases at J; junction bases unmatched: 5. Germline CDR1 SGHDN, CDR2 FVKESK. CDR3 in DNA: TGTGCCAGCAGCACCGGGACAGGGTACTCCTACGAGCAGTACTTC. Encoded protein: CASSTGTGYSYEQYF.

In this sample, this clone turned up a few times. The rearrangement links TRBV5-1 to TRBJ1-2, with D tentatively TRBD1 (6 bases). V lost 4 bases, J lost 7 bases, and 17 bases lay in between. Germline V CDR1 and CDR2: SGHRS, YFSETQ. This CDR3 spans 14 amino acids. The CDR3 sequence: CASSHHDRLGGYTF. CDR3 nucleotide sequence: TGCGCCAGCAGCCACCACGACAGGCTTGGTGGCTACACCTTC.

The rearrangement joins TRBV19 to TRBJ1-1; maybe TRBD1 (6 bases). This CDR3 spans 16 amino acids. From germline, CDR1 is LNHDA and CDR2 SQIVND (reference sequence). The V gene lost 6 bases and the J gene lost 2 bases, with 19 bases spanning the gap. CDR3 sequence: CASRRNPGTSNTEAFF. CDR3 nucleotides: TGTGCCAGTAGAAGAAACCCCGGGACATCTAACACTGAAGCTTTCTTT.

The V and J genes are TRBV18 and TRBJ2-5; TRBD1 matches at 8 bases. CDR1 and CDR2 from the germline V gene are KGHSH and LQKENI. V lost 3 bases, J lost 3 bases, and 6 bases stayed unmatched. This CDR3 is built from 15 residues. For the CDR3, the DNA is TGTGCCAGCTCACCGGGACAGGTCATGGAAGAGACCCAGTACTTC. Its protein is CASSPGQVMEETQYF. Drawing the rest from reference TRBV18 and TRBJ2-5, the complete variable domain is NAGVMQNPRHLVRRRGQEARLRCSPMKGHSHVYWYRQLPEEGLKFMVYLQKENIIDESGMPKERFSAEFPKEGPSILRIQQVVRGDSAAYFCASSPGQVMEETQYFGPGTRLLVL.

The V gene is TRBV2, the J gene TRBJ2-5; D might be TRBD2 (5 bases). From germline, CDR1 is SNHLY and CDR2 FYNNEI. The CDR3 is made up of 14 amino acids. V was trimmed by 5 bases and J by 2 bases, leaving 12 bases between them. CDR3 amino acids: CASSREKFQETQYF. The CDR3 nucleotides are TGTGCCAGCAGTCGGGAAAAGTTTCAAGAGACCCAGTACTTC. The entire variable domain, with the rest obtained from reference TRBV2 and TRBJ2-5, is as follows: EPEVTQTPSHQVTQMGQEVILRCVPISNHLYFYWYRQILGQKVEFLVSFYNNEISEKSEIFDDQFSVERPDGSNFTLKIRSTKLEDSAMYFCASSREKFQETQYFGPGTRLLVL.

This rearrangement joins TRBV7-6 to TRBJ2-1; weak D call: TRBD1 (6 bases). The CDR3 is 14 amino acids. Trimming removed 5 bases from V and 1 base from J, with 9 bases in between. The germline CDR1 and CDR2 sequences are SGHVS and FNYEAQ. Here the CDR3 DNA reads TGTGCCAGCAGCCCAGGGGTTTCCTACAATGAGCAGTTCTTC. Translation: CASSPGVSYNEQFF.

This clone came up once. V is TRBV27 and J is TRBJ2-7; D is uncertain. The V end was cut by 4 bases, the J end by 2 bases, with 12 bases between. The CDR3 runs to 14 residues. Germline values: CDR1 MNHEY, CDR2 SMNVEV (reference sequence). CDR3 protein: CASSSTATPYEQYF. In nucleotides, the CDR3 is TGTGCCAGCAGTTCCACCGCCACACCCTACGAGCAGTACTTC.

The gene calls are TRBV7-9 and TRBJ2-7, with a possible D match to TRBD2 (5 bases). Deletions cut 5 bases from V and 2 bases from J, with 22 bases between. Germline-derived CDR1 and CDR2 are SEHNR and FQNEAQ (reference sequence). This CDR3 is built from 17 residues. DNA of the CDR3: TGTGCCAGCAGCCCCCCACCCCCGAGGGTGGAAACCTACGAGCAGTACTTC. Its translation is CASSPPPPRVETYEQYF.

This clone was seen a few times. The rearrangement joins TRBV5-6 to TRBJ1-2; 8 bases map to TRBD1. V lost 4 bases to trimming and J lost 4 bases; unmatched junction nucleotides: 6. This CDR3 comprises 14 residues. Germline CDR1 SGHDT, CDR2 YYEEEE. The CDR3 protein is CASSLWTGLYGYTF. In nucleotides, the CDR3 is TGTGCCAGCAGCCTGTGGACAGGGCTCTATGGCTACACCTTC.

V gene TRBV5-6 combines with J gene TRBJ2-7; TRBD1 aligns across 8 bases. V lost 4 bases to trimming and J lost 2 bases; unmatched junction nucleotides: 8. Per the germline V gene, CDR1 is SGHDT and CDR2 is YYEEEE. The CDR3 is 15 residues long. The CDR3 DNA sequence: TGTGCCAGCAGCGCCGACAGGGGTGGCGCCTACGAGCAGTACTTC. It encodes CASSADRGGAYEQYF.

This clone was counted only a few times. V is TRBV28 and J is TRBJ1-4; 7 bases agree with TRBD1. CDR1 MDHEN and CDR2 SYDVKM come from the germline V gene. After removal of 8 bases from V and 4 bases from J, the junction contained 4 bases not matched to a gene. The CDR3 sequence is 13 residues long. CDR3 sequence: CASGDSLNEKLFF. The DNA for the CDR3 is TGTGCCAGCGGGGACAGCCTTAATGAAAAACTGTTTTTT.

Of note for this clone: Other DNA variants within this sample encode the same CDR3. The chain carries TRBV7-3 and TRBJ2-2, with 7 bases that match TRBD1. V shed 0 bases and J 6 bases; nucleotides not matched to a gene: 1. The CDR3 is made up of 14 amino acids. Germline V CDR1 and CDR2: SGHTA, FQGTGA. The CDR3 region is CASSLTTGAGELFF. The CDR3 nucleotides are TGTGCCAGCAGCTTAACAACAGGGGCCGGGGAGCTGTTTTTT.

This clone was found once. V and J are TRBV27 and TRBJ2-5, with 8 bases that match TRBD2. Trimming removed 5 bases from V and 7 bases from J; junction bases left unmatched: 9. The CDR3 has 14 residues. Germline assignment: CDR1 MNHEY and CDR2 SMNVEV (reference sequence). The CDR3 DNA sequence: TGTGCCAGCAGTCCTTCGGGGGGGTCGGGGACCCAGTACTTC. Residues: CASSPSGGSGTQYF.